The source of this T cell receptor beta chain is a study of blood T cell repertoires in COVID-19. Study details: PBMCs, B-cell-depleted T cells, or T cells provided the cDNA or gDNA that made up the material.

The germline CDR1 and CDR2 sequences are PRHDT and FYEKMQ (reference sequence). The CDR3 has 15 amino acids. The ends lost 2 bases at V and 6 bases at J; junction bases unmatched: 4. Original methodology: Amplified reference gene primers provided the basis for estimating nucleated cell counts. Clones were sequenced by immunoSEQ multiplex PCR, and TCRdb holds only the in-frame ones, with some missing. That table furnishes V, J and clone size, whereas the DNA furnished D and trimming. The sample lists 300,000 or so clones, around 86% occurring once. The chain uses TRBV13 and TRBJ2-3, with 11 nucleotides matching TRBD1. This sequence originates from a man between 50 and 59 years old with active or convalescent COVID-19. The specimen was peripheral blood. CDR3 region: CASSLMDRGLDTQYF. The CDR3 DNA follows: TGTGCCAGCAGCTTAATGGACAGGGGGCTTGATACGCAGTATTTT.